The 26 T cell receptor beta chains given below trace back to one sample, sequenced in a study of OX40 agonist ivuxolimab in advanced cancers. Using immunoSEQ multiplex PCR, the repertoire was profiled, and TCRdb retains in-frame clones only, with some absent. In the table there are 68,000 or so clones, over 80% of which are singletons. The specimen was CD4+ or CD8+ T cells sorted from blood, collected in a trial of the OX40 agonist ivuxolimab. The receptors shown here come from an adult with an advanced solid tumor such as melanoma, head and neck, liver or kidney cancer.

This rearrangement joins TRBV29-1 to TRBJ1-4; 8 positions agree with TRBD1. V dropped 4 bases and J dropped 6; count of bases not matched to a gene: 7. Germline lookup yields CDR1 SQVTM and CDR2 ANQGSEA. The CDR3 has 14 amino acids. The CDR3 DNA follows: TGCAGCGTTGTGTGGGGGACAGGTGATGAAAAACTGTTTTTT. Its translation is CSVVWGTGDEKLFF.

This sequence joins TRBV10-3 and TRBJ1-1, with TRBD1 matching over 9 bases. V shed 6 bases, J shed 5 bases, and the junction held 7 bases outside the gene matches. Germline CDR1 reads ENHRY; CDR2 reads SYGVKD. The CDR3 runs 14 residues. The CDR3, as DNA: TGTGCCATCAGCGAGGGACAGGGAGGTACTGAAGCTTTCTTT. Its protein is CAISEGQGGTEAFF.

The chain links TRBV6-1 to TRBJ2-1, with 12 positions matching TRBD2. This CDR3 has 16 amino acids. Looked up from germline, CDR1 is MNHNS and CDR2 is SASEGT. V lost 3 bases and J lost 0; bases outside the gene matches: 0. The CDR3 reads CASSETSGGSYNEQFF. The CDR3 bases are TGTGCCAGCAGTGAGACTAGCGGGGGCTCCTACAATGAGCAGTTCTTC.

V gene TRBV7-2 combines with J gene TRBJ2-5, with TRBD1 matching 8 bases. The V segment lost 2 bases and the J segment 5 bases; nucleotides outside the gene matches: 4. The CDR3 runs to 14 residues. Germline loops: CDR1 SGHTA, CDR2 FQGNSA. CDR3 in DNA: TGTGCCAGCAGCTTACAGGGGGCACGGGAGACCCAGTACTTC. This codes for CASSLQGARETQYF.

The chain carries TRBV6-5 and TRBJ1-1, with D unresolved. V was clipped by 2 bases and J by 2 bases, with 6 bases between them. CDR3 length equals 13 residues. CDR1 is MNHEY and CDR2 is SVGAGI in the germline V gene. Here the CDR3 reads CASSYAYNTEAFF. The CDR3 region has the DNA TGTGCCAGCAGTTACGCTTACAACACTGAAGCTTTCTTT.

This clone showed up just once. The chain combines TRBV4-3 with TRBJ2-7; D call uncertain. The CDR3 consists of 13 residues. V lost 1 base and J lost 6, with 10 bases in between. Germline values: CDR1 LGHNA, CDR2 YSLEER. The CDR3 loop reads CASSQVIDREQYF. CDR3 sequence (DNA): TGCGCCAGCAGCCAAGTTATAGATCGCGAGCAGTACTTC.

This chain joins TRBV28 and TRBJ2-5, with TRBD1 matching over 8 bases. V lost 6 bases, J lost 2 bases, and 2 bases stayed unmatched. This CDR3 has 13 residues. The germline gives CDR1 MDHEN, CDR2 SYDVKM. This CDR3 is CASRRQGQETQYF. The DNA of the CDR3 is TGTGCCAGCAGAAGACAGGGGCAAGAGACCCAGTACTTC.

The rearrangement uses TRBV20-1 and TRBJ1-1; 7 bases line up with TRBD1. This CDR3 contains 11 residues. The V and J ends lost 1 base and 8 bases, in that order; junction bases with no gene match: 1. Looked up from germline, CDR1 is DFQATT and CDR2 is SNEGSKA (reference sequence). The CDR3 nucleotides read TGCAGTGCTAGAGCGGGACAGGAAGCTTTCTTT. It encodes CSARAGQEAFF.

Of note for this clone: The identical CDR3 is also encoded by other nucleotide sequences in the sample. The chain links TRBV7-2 to TRBJ2-3; TRBD2 matches at 11 bases. The germline V gene has CDR1 SGHTA and CDR2 FQGNSA. This CDR3 is 16 amino acids long. V shed 5 bases, J shed 0 bases, and the junction held 4 bases outside the gene matches. The CDR3, as DNA: TGTGCCAGCAGCATCAGACTAGCGGGGAGCACAGATACGCAGTATTTT. It specifies CASSIRLAGSTDTQYF.

V is TRBV7-2 and J is TRBJ2-5; D assignment may be TRBD1 or TRBD2 (5 bases each). This CDR3 contains 14 residues. CDR1 SGHTA and CDR2 FQGNSA come from the germline V gene. V dropped 1 base and J dropped 5 bases, with 11 bases sitting between them. The CDR3 region is CASSLESRDETQYF. CDR3 sequence (DNA): TGTGCCAGCAGCTTAGAATCCAGGGACGAGACCCAGTACTTC.

Regarding this clone: Different DNA sequences within this sample yield the same CDR3. The rearrangement links TRBV29-1 to TRBJ1-4; maybe TRBD1 (5 bases). CDR1 SQVTM and CDR2 ANQGSEA come from the germline V gene. This CDR3 contains 13 residues. V was shortened by 6 bases and J by 8 bases, with 16 bases between the two germline ends. This CDR3 reads CSVDPEGTEKLFF. The CDR3 DNA follows: TGCAGCGTAGATCCGGAGGGGACCGAAAAACTGTTTTTT.

This clone was counted a single time. The J gene is TRBJ2-5, the V gene TRBV7-2; D is possibly TRBD2 (6 bases). Deletions cut 6 bases from V and 3 bases from J, with 14 bases between. Per the germline V gene, CDR1 is SGHTA and CDR2 is FQGNSA. The CDR3 is 14 amino acids. CDR3 nucleotides: TGTGCCAGCAGTCCAAAGGGACTCGAAGAGACCCAGTACTTC. It is translated as CASSPKGLEETQYF. Drawing the rest from reference TRBV7-2 and TRBJ2-5, the complete variable domain is GAGVSQSPSNKVTEKGKDVELRCDPISGHTALYWYRQSLGQGLEFLIYFQGNSAPDKSGLPSDRFSAERTGGSVSTLTIQRTQQEDSAVYLCASSPKGLEETQYFGPGTRLLVL.

This chain connects TRBV5-1 to TRBJ2-3, with 9 bases matching TRBD1. The germline gives CDR1 SGHRS, CDR2 YFSETQ. V was clipped by 4 bases and J by 4 bases; unmatched bases: 4. CDR3 length equals 14 residues. The CDR3 loop is CASSADRGADTQYF. The CDR3 DNA reads TGCGCCAGCAGCGCGGACAGGGGCGCAGATACGCAGTATTTT.

The chain links TRBV6-5 to TRBJ1-2, with TRBD1 as a possible D gene (5 bases). The CDR3 extends over 12 amino acids. Per the germline V gene, CDR1 is MNHEY and CDR2 is SVGAGI. Between the trimmed V and J ends, which lost 5 bases and 8 bases, there was a span of 12 bases. CDR3: CASSQQRGGYTF. The CDR3 DNA sequence: TGTGCCAGCAGTCAACAAAGGGGCGGCTACACCTTC.

The chain combines TRBV19 with TRBJ1-2; D is uncertain. CDR3 length: 12 residues. V dropped 6 bases and J dropped 7 bases, with 12 bases sitting between them. The germline V gene encodes CDR1 LNHDA and CDR2 SQIVND (reference sequence). This chain's CDR3 is CASREALSGYTF. The CDR3 DNA reads as TGTGCCAGTAGGGAGGCCTTGAGTGGCTACACCTTC.

The V gene is TRBV6-1, the J gene TRBJ1-1; D remains ambiguous. V was pared by 5 bases and J by 5 bases, with 15 bases between. There are 14 residues in the CDR3. Germline V gene data show CDR1 as MNHNS and CDR2 as SASEGT. CDR3 nucleotide sequence: TGTGCCAGCAGTTATGACAAGGGTGGGACTGAAGCTTTCTTT. Protein: CASSYDKGGTEAFF.

V gene TRBV5-5 combines with J gene TRBJ1-2, with 11 bases aligning to TRBD1. CDR3 size: 15 residues. Germline CDR1 and CDR2: SGHKS and YYEKEE (reference sequence). The V segment lost 5 bases and the J segment 6 bases; nucleotides outside the gene matches: 9. The CDR3 nucleotides are TGTGCCAGCAGTTACACCGGGACAGGGGGAGATGGCTACACCTTC. As protein: CASSYTGTGGDGYTF. Combining the CDR3 with reference TRBV5-5 and TRBJ1-2 gives the whole variable domain DAGVTQSPTHLIKTRGQQVTLRCSPISGHKSVSWYQQVLGQGPQFIFQYYEKEERGRGNFPDRFSARQFPNYSSELNVNALLLGDSALYLCASSYTGTGGDGYTFGSGTRLTVV.

There are a few counts of this clone. The rearrangement uses TRBV5-1 and TRBJ1-6; the D gene is possibly TRBD1 (5 bases). The length of the CDR3 is 13 residues. CDR1 is SGHRS, CDR2 YFSETQ, per germline. Trimming shortened V by 4 bases and J by 6 bases, and 8 bases separated the two germline ends. Here the CDR3 DNA reads TGCGCCAGCAGCATAGACAGTAATTCACCCCTCCACTTT. It codes for CASSIDSNSPLHF.

The V gene is TRBV2, the J gene TRBJ1-2, with D tentatively TRBD1 (5 bases). CDR1 SNHLY and CDR2 FYNNEI come from the germline V gene. Trimming took 6 bases from V and 4 from J, leaving 21 bases between them. The CDR3 is 16 residues long. CDR3 amino acids: CASSVGTAGGGYGYTF. For the CDR3, the DNA is TGTGCCAGCAGCGTCGGGACGGCCGGGGGAGGCTATGGCTACACCTTC.

V is TRBV2 and J is TRBJ1-5; TRBD1 aligns across 9 bases. Germline V gene data show CDR1 as SNHLY and CDR2 as FYNNEI. The CDR3 runs 16 residues. After removal of 6 bases from V and 7 bases from J, the junction contained 13 bases not matched to a gene. CDR3 DNA sequence: TGTGCCAGCAGCTGGACCTTACAGGGGGCGGGACAGCCCCAGCATTTT. It codes for CASSWTLQGAGQPQHF.

This chain links TRBV6-1 with TRBJ1-5; D uncertain. The length of the CDR3 is 14 residues. CDR1 is MNHNS and CDR2 is SASEGT in the germline V gene. Trimming cost V 5 bases and J 6 bases, with 14 bases left between them. As DNA, the CDR3 is TGTGCCAGCAGTCGAAGCCTGCAGGCTCAGCCCCAGCATTTT. Its translation: CASSRSLQAQPQHF.

The gene calls are TRBV6-4 and TRBJ2-5, with D tentatively TRBD2 (6 bases). V was cut by 2 bases and J by 2 bases, with 24 bases left in between. This CDR3 is built from 19 residues. Germline CDR1 MRHNA, CDR2 SNTAGT. CDR3 region: CASSDHSRGRGRTQETQYF. The CDR3, as DNA: TGTGCCAGCAGTGACCACTCCCGCGGGCGGGGACGGACTCAAGAGACCCAGTACTTC.

In its sample, this clone was seen a few times. The V call is TRBV7-6, the J call TRBJ1-3; weak D call: TRBD1 (5 bases). From germline, CDR1 is SGHVS and CDR2 FNYEAQ. The CDR3 totals 16 residues. Trimming stripped 0 bases from V and 0 bases from J, with 9 bases between. CDR3 sequence reads: CASSLAGGSSGNTIYF. In DNA form, the CDR3 reads TGTGCCAGCAGCTTAGCGGGGGGGAGCTCTGGAAACACCATATATTTT.

This chain links TRBV10-3 with TRBJ2-1; TRBD2 matches 8 bases. Germline V gene sequence: CDR1 ENHRY, CDR2 SYGVKD. With V trimmed by 5 bases and J by 6 bases, 6 bases remained unmatched. The CDR3 runs 14 residues. As DNA, the CDR3 is TGTGCCATCAGTTCCGGGACTAGTCGCAATGAGCAGTTCTTC. Translating gives CAISSGTSRNEQFF.

This chain connects TRBV28 to TRBJ1-6; possibly TRBD1 for D (6 bases). Germline CDR1 and CDR2: MDHEN and SYDVKM. The V gene lost 5 bases and the J gene lost 9 bases, with 11 bases spanning the gap. The CDR3 is 13 residues long. CDR3 in amino acids: CASSRGVGSPLHF. The CDR3 bases are TGTGCCAGCAGTAGGGGGGTCGGTTCACCCCTCCACTTT.

The CDR3 nucleotides read TGTGCCAGCAGCGTATGGGAGACGGAGACCCAGTACTTC. Translation: CASSVWETETQYF. The chain joins TRBV9 to TRBJ2-5; D possibly corresponds to TRBD2 (5 bases). The CDR3 contains 13 residues. The germline V gene encodes CDR1 SGDLS and CDR2 YYNGEE. V was pared by 1 base and J by 5 bases, with 9 bases between.